These 21 T cell receptor beta chains came from one sample sequenced in a study of OX40 agonist ivuxolimab in advanced cancers. Assay: immunoSEQ multiplex PCR; the TCRdb copy retains only in-frame clones and omits some. The data show 20,000 to 30,000 clones, with roughly 90% seen just once and about 50% held by the top ten. This material consisted of CD4+ or CD8+ T cells sorted from blood, taken in a trial of the OX40 agonist ivuxolimab. The receptors derive from an adult with an advanced solid tumor such as melanoma, head and neck, liver or kidney cancer.

The chain carries TRBV6-5 and TRBJ2-7, with D possibly being TRBD1 (5 bases). Looked up from germline, CDR1 is MNHEY and CDR2 is SVGAGI. V was trimmed by 5 bases and J by 0 bases, leaving 14 bases between them. There are 15 residues in the CDR3. CDR3 DNA sequence: TGTGCCAGCAGTCCCGACAGTGCGAGCTCCTACGAGCAGTACTTC. This encodes CASSPDSASSYEQYF.

This clone showed up just a few times. The chain has TRBV28 and TRBJ2-7; no reliable D call. V lost 7 bases to trimming and J lost 2 bases, with 12 bases between them. The CDR3 is 13 residues long. CDR1 is MDHEN and CDR2 is SYDVKM in the germline V gene. The CDR3 DNA reads TGTGCCAGCAAGGCAGGTGGCGCCTACGAGCAGTACTTC. Translated: CASKAGGAYEQYF.

V is TRBV20-1 and J is TRBJ2-7; possibly TRBD2 for D (6 bases). Germline values: CDR1 DFQATT, CDR2 SNEGSKA (reference sequence). CDR3 length: 11 residues. The ends were cut back, 6 bases at V and 5 bases at J, with 11 bases in the middle. CDR3: CSAWGEDEQYF. The CDR3 DNA reads as TGCAGTGCATGGGGGGAGGACGAGCAGTACTTC.

CDR3: CASSDRTGEGAQYF. In DNA, the CDR3 is TGTGCCAGCAGCGATAGGACAGGGGAAGGGGCCCAGTACTTC. The rearrangement uses TRBV2 and TRBJ2-5, with 9 bases lining up with TRBD1. This CDR3 is built from 14 residues. Per germline, CDR1 SNHLY and CDR2 FYNNEI. With V trimmed by 6 bases and J by 9 bases, 11 bases remained unmatched.

The CDR3 DNA is TGTGCCAGCAGTTCCCTTTGGGACACTAGGTCGGCAGATACGCAGTATTTT. Its protein is CASSSLWDTRSADTQYF. The chain employs TRBV28 and TRBJ2-3, with D maybe TRBD1 (6 bases). Trimming stripped 4 bases from V and 4 bases from J, with 21 bases between. The germline V gene encodes CDR1 MDHEN and CDR2 SYDVKM. CDR3 length: 17 residues.

This clone has only one observation. The chain employs TRBV30 and TRBJ1-2; D not resolved. Germline CDR1 is GTSNPN and CDR2 is SVGIG (reference sequence). V was trimmed by 4 bases and J by 3 bases, leaving 6 bases between them. The CDR3 has 11 residues. In DNA, the CDR3 is TGTGCCTGGAACCTCCACTATGGCTACACCTTC. Translating gives CAWNLHYGYTF.

The CDR3 is CASSQETQYF. The CDR3 DNA follows: TGTGCCAGCAGCCAAGAGACCCAGTACTTC. The genes are TRBV14 and TRBJ2-5; no clear D. Per the germline V gene, CDR1 is SGHDN and CDR2 is FVKESK. V lost 0 bases, J lost 7 bases, and 0 bases lay in between. This CDR3 has 10 amino acids.

Concerning this clone: An end of the junction differs from the germline gene, which may be a read error. The chain couples TRBV7-7 to TRBJ1-1, with D perhaps TRBD1 (5 bases). Germline CDR1 and CDR2: SSHAT and FNYEAQ (reference sequence). This CDR3 spans 16 amino acids. The CDR3 here is CASRHPPGSANTEAFF. The CDR3 DNA follows: TGTGCTAGCAGGCACCCTCCAGGGTCCGCGAACACTGAAGCTTTCTTT.

The rearrangement links TRBV10-3 to TRBJ1-2, with a possible D match to TRBD1 (6 bases). Germline CDR1 reads ENHRY; CDR2 reads SYGVKD. Trimming shortened V by 7 bases and J by 4 bases, and 19 bases separated the two germline ends. This CDR3 comprises 15 residues. The CDR3 DNA sequence: TGTGCCATCACTCCCTCCGGCGGGGGCCGCTATGGCTACACCTTC. Translated: CAITPSGGGRYGYTF.

The genes are TRBV27 and TRBJ2-1; unclear D gene. This CDR3 is 18 amino acids long. With 5 bases removed from V and 5 bases from J, the gap between germline ends came to 25 bases. The germline V gene has CDR1 MNHEY and CDR2 SMNVEV (reference sequence). CDR3 sequence: CASSLYYSDASTDNEQFF. CDR3 DNA sequence: TGTGCCAGCAGTCTCTATTACTCGGACGCTTCCACTGACAATGAGCAGTTCTTC.

This clone was recorded only once. V and J are TRBV2 and TRBJ1-4, with 7 positions matching TRBD1. The germline V gene has CDR1 SNHLY and CDR2 FYNNEI. The V segment lost 6 bases and the J segment 5 bases; nucleotides outside the gene matches: 6. The CDR3 totals 14 residues. The CDR3 DNA reads as TGTGCCAGCAGCCCGGGACAGACAAATGAAAAACTGTTTTTT. Its protein product is CASSPGQTNEKLFF.

The CDR3 sequence is CASSQDRFTGELFF. CDR3 sequence (DNA): TGCGCCAGCAGCCAAGACAGGTTCACCGGGGAGCTGTTTTTT. V usage is TRBV4-3 and J usage is TRBJ2-2, with D hard to call. The germline gives CDR1 LGHNA, CDR2 YSLEER. V lost 0 bases to trimming and J lost 4 bases, with 6 bases between them. The CDR3 extends over 14 amino acids.

This rearrangement joins TRBV11-3 to TRBJ2-2; D may be TRBD2 (6 bases). CDR1 and CDR2 from the germline V gene are SGHNT and YENEEA. The CDR3 runs 12 residues. V gave up 4 bases and J gave up 6 bases, with 6 bases separating them. The CDR3 sequence: CASSWEAGELFF. CDR3 DNA sequence: TGTGCCAGCAGCTGGGAGGCCGGGGAGCTGTTTTTT.

The V call is TRBV4-1, the J call TRBJ2-7; TRBD2 is a possible D gene (6 bases). Germline V gene lookup returns CDR1 MGHRA and CDR2 YSYEKL. This CDR3 region has 14 residues. Trimming removed 0 bases at V and 7 bases at J, with 13 bases between. CDR3 nucleotide sequence: TGCGCCAGCAGCCAAGAGGAAGTGGGGAGGGAGCAGTACTTC. Translated, it gives CASSQEEVGREQYF.

This chain joins TRBV19 and TRBJ2-5; TRBD1 aligns across 10 bases. With 4 bases clipped from V and 5 bases from J, the junction kept 4 bases outside the gene matches. The CDR3 runs 14 residues. In germline, CDR1 is LNHDA, CDR2 SQIVND (reference sequence). CDR3 nucleotide sequence: TGTGCCAGTAGTAACGGACAGGGGGGGGAGACCCAGTACTTC. It yields the protein CASSNGQGGETQYF.

Only one count was recorded for this clone. This chain connects TRBV11-3 to TRBJ1-1, with 8 bases matching TRBD1. Trimming at V came to 3 bases and at J to 5 bases, leaving 11 bases not matched to a gene. Germline V lookup: CDR1 SGHNT, CDR2 YENEEA. The CDR3 extends over 16 amino acids. The CDR3 DNA follows: TGTGCCAGCAGCTTGCACAGGGGGATAAAAAGAACTGAAGCTTTCTTT. Its translation: CASSLHRGIKRTEAFF.

This chain links TRBV9 with TRBJ2-6; D may match TRBD1 or TRBD2 (7 bases each). V lost 4 bases and J 2 bases, leaving 10 bases between the germline ends. Germline values: CDR1 SGDLS, CDR2 YYNGEE. CDR3 length: 15 residues. The CDR3, as DNA: TGTGCCAGCAGCCAGGGGGGGGCTGGGGCCAACGTCCTGACTTTC. It yields the protein CASSQGGAGANVLTF.

This chain joins TRBV7-2 and TRBJ1-5, with 8 positions matching TRBD1. Germline V gives CDR1 SGHTA, CDR2 FQGNSA. Trimming removed 5 bases from V and 5 bases from J; junction bases left unmatched: 2. The length of the CDR3 is 13 residues. The CDR3 region is CASSVQGDQPQHF. The CDR3 coding sequence is TGTGCCAGCAGCGTACAGGGGGATCAGCCCCAGCATTTT.

J is TRBJ2-6 and V is TRBV7-9; TRBD1 or TRBD2 may be the D gene (5 bases each). CDR1 and CDR2 from the germline V gene are SEHNR and FQNEAQ (reference sequence). The CDR3 runs 17 residues. The V end was cut by 2 bases, the J end by 0 bases, with 11 bases between. The CDR3 sequence: CASSLQGPVSGANVLTF. The CDR3 DNA sequence: TGTGCCAGCAGCTTACAGGGACCCGTCTCTGGGGCCAACGTCCTGACTTTC.

The chain combines TRBV5-4 with TRBJ2-7, with 7 bases that match TRBD2. V was pared by 3 bases and J by 5 bases, with 5 bases of the junction left unmatched. The CDR3 is 13 residues long. Germline CDR1 SGHNT, CDR2 YYREEE (reference sequence). The CDR3 DNA follows: TGTGCCAGCAGCTCAGGCGGGGGTCACGAGCAGTACTTC. Protein sequence: CASSSGGGHEQYF.

The chain combines TRBV11-2 with TRBJ2-2; tentatively, D is TRBD2 (5 bases). Germline CDR1 SGHAT, CDR2 FQNNGV. CDR3 size: 14 residues. V was shortened by 7 bases and J by 4 bases, with 13 bases between the two germline ends. CDR3 loop: CASNTRDFTGELFF. CDR3 DNA sequence: TGTGCCAGCAACACTCGGGATTTCACCGGGGAGCTGTTTTTT.